This T cell receptor beta chain was recovered during a study of blood T cell repertoires in COVID-19. As for the study in general: Samples taken during acute and convalescent COVID-19 were collected in the United States, Italy and Spain. T cells, B-cell-depleted T cells, or PBMCs supplied cDNA or gDNA.

In the original processing: Amplifying reference gene primers gave estimates of nucleated cell counts. Libraries were prepared by immunoSEQ multiplex PCR; TCRdb keeps only in-frame clonotypes and omits some of them. V, J and clone size derive from that table, while D and trimming were established from the DNA sequence. The sample has 200,000 to 250,000 clones, 88% seen once. This CDR3 is 13 amino acids long. Trimming stripped 5 bases from V and 6 bases from J, with 11 bases between. Germline loops: CDR1 MGHRA, CDR2 YSYEKL. Allocation to cohorts depended on clinical history reported by the participants.

The sample taken for sequencing was PBMCs or T cells enriched from blood (not recorded which). This clonotype was obtained from a woman aged 25 to 39 who had been exposed to COVID-19. The chain recombines TRBV4-1 with TRBJ2-1; no reliable D call. The DNA of the CDR3 is TGCGCCAGCAGCTCGGGTATCATCAATGAGCAGTTCTTC. Translating gives CASSSGIINEQFF.